This T cell receptor beta chain was captured in a study of T cell repertoires in ileal Crohn's disease. Whole-study results and caveats: All patients with clonality above 26.8% had endoscopic recurrence. Mucosal expansions were suggested to be mainly CD8 T cells.

Germline loops: CDR1 GTSNPN, CDR2 SVGIG (reference sequence). V was cut by 5 bases and J by 6 bases, with 19 bases left in between. The CDR3 covers 15 residues. Concerning this clone: The antigen remains unidentified.

Eligibility required adulthood, ileal or ileocolonic Crohn's disease and indicated ileocolonic resection. The data were produced by immunoSEQ multiplex PCR, yet TCRdb's version contains in-frame clones alone and is incomplete. The sample has nearly 8,500 clones, around 84% seen once. J is TRBJ2-2 and V is TRBV30; a possible D gene is TRBD1 (6 bases). Sequencing used ileal tissue. The receptor's source is an adult with Crohn's disease. CDR3 DNA sequence: TGTGCCTGGGGTTTCAGGGGCCCCCGGGCCGGGGAGCTGTTTTTT. Its translation is CAWGFRGPRAGELFF.